This TCR beta chain was observed in a study of Ad26.COV2.S vaccination and SARS-CoV-2 variants. This table comes from immunoSEQ multiplex PCR, and its TCRdb copy is limited to in-frame clones, with some not included. The profile shows around 370,000 clones, under 95% of them singletons. V trimming: 2 bases; J trimming: 9 bases; junction bases outside the gene matches: 12. The CDR3 length is 16 residues. In germline, CDR1 is LGHNA, CDR2 YSLEER. Sample: peripheral blood, taken after recovery from COVID-19. The chain combines TRBV4-3 with TRBJ1-2, with 10 bases aligning to TRBD1. The sequence was collected from a human donor who had recovered from COVID-19. CDR3 amino acids: CASSQSPGQGHASYTF. For the CDR3, the DNA is TGCGCCAGCAGCCAATCTCCGGGACAGGGGCATGCAAGCTACACCTTC.